This TCR beta chain came from a study of T cells after yellow fever vaccination. Notes on the study in general: Repertoires sorted by FACS could include abundant clonotypes that are contaminants from the bulk population. Across the CD4 and CD8 compartments, a small share of clonotypes was present in both.

5'RACE template switching produced TCR cDNA carrying a universal primer site and UMIs. TCRdb re-called the 5' RACE reads with MiXCR, one entry per CDR3 protein. The sample includes approximately 300,000 distinct CDR3 sequences, approximately 11% of them seen just once. The CDR3 length is 14 residues. Between the trimmed V and J ends, which lost 7 bases and 4 bases, there was a span of 13 bases. Germline V gene lookup returns CDR1 LNHNV and CDR2 YYDKDF (reference sequence). This clonotype showed up just a few times. Its specificity is not known. The sequence was obtained from a man younger than 35 who received the YFV17D yellow fever vaccine. Source: CD4+ T cells sorted from PBMCs, taken 45 days after the yellow fever booster vaccination. The chain has TRBV15 and TRBJ2-2; D not resolved. The CDR3 protein is CATTRLSPTGELFF. In DNA, the CDR3 is TGTGCCACCACCCGTTTAAGTCCCACCGGGGAGCTGTTTTTT.